This is a list of T cell receptor beta chains from one sample in a study of shared clonotypes between healthy human individuals. Method: immunoSEQ multiplex PCR; TCRdb's copy keeps in-frame clones and lacks some. The sample yields some 650,000 clones, almost 97% seen once. The material sequenced was naive CD4+ T cells sorted from blood. The source of these receptors is a woman between 25 and 40 years old in good health. Both conserved end residues are part of each CDR3. Each record gives: CDR3 DNA, CDR3 protein, V gene, J gene, D gene, clone size. A D gene is named only where the DNA matches it firmly. Size is omitted from some rows. Given values are once, few, many or a class for expanded clones.

CDR3nt: TGTGCCAGCAGCATAGGACACTTAAGTAGCAATCAGCCCCAGCATTTT
CDR3aa: CASSIGHLSSNQPQHF
v_gene: TRBV5-6
j_gene: TRBJ1-5
d_gene: .
abundance: .

CDR3nt: TGTGCCAGCAAAGTAACCGGGATCTACTACGAGCAGTACTTC
CDR3aa: CASKVTGIYYEQYF
v_gene: TRBV28
j_gene: TRBJ2-7
d_gene: .
abundance: .

CDR3nt: TGTGCCAGCAGCTTAGGTTTCCGGGCAGAAGCTTTCTTT
CDR3aa: CASSLGFRAEAFF
v_gene: TRBV7-2
j_gene: TRBJ1-1
d_gene: .
abundance: once

CDR3nt: TGTGCCAGCAGGGACCTGGCCAACACTGAAGCTTTCTTT
CDR3aa: CASRDLANTEAFF
v_gene: TRBV7-2
j_gene: TRBJ1-1
d_gene: .
abundance: .

CDR3nt: TGTGCCTGGACAACAGGGAACTATGGCTACACCTTC
CDR3aa: CAWTTGNYGYTF
v_gene: TRBV30
j_gene: TRBJ1-2
d_gene: .
abundance: .

CDR3nt: TGTGCCAGCAGCTTAAATAGCGGGAACACCGGGGAGCTGTTTTTT
CDR3aa: CASSLNSGNTGELFF
v_gene: TRBV11-3
j_gene: TRBJ2-2
d_gene: .
abundance: .

CDR3nt: TGTGCCAGCAGTTCCGTCCGGACCTACGAGCAGTACTTC
CDR3aa: CASSSVRTYEQYF
v_gene: TRBV4-2
j_gene: TRBJ2-7
d_gene: .
abundance: .

CDR3nt: TGTGCCAGCAGTGGACAGGGGGGCGAGCAGTACTTC
CDR3aa: CASSGQGGEQYF
v_gene: TRBV6-5
j_gene: TRBJ2-7
d_gene: TRBD1
abundance: few

CDR3nt: TGTGCCAGCAGCTTAGAGGGGACTATGAAGCTGCAGTACTTC
CDR3aa: CASSLEGTMKLQYF
v_gene: TRBV11-2
j_gene: TRBJ2-7
d_gene: TRBD2
abundance: .

CDR3nt: TGTGCCAGTAGTTCCCGGAGTCCCGAGCCGCCCCAGCATTTT
CDR3aa: CASSSRSPEPPQHF
v_gene: TRBV19
j_gene: TRBJ1-5
d_gene: .
abundance: .

CDR3nt: TGTGCCAGCAGCGTAGTCCCCGACGATATCGAGCAGTACTTC
CDR3aa: CASSVVPDDIEQYF
v_gene: TRBV9
j_gene: TRBJ2-7
d_gene: .
abundance: .

CDR3nt: TGTGCCAGCAGCTTAGGGGAGACTCCTAAGGAGACCCAGTACTTC
CDR3aa: CASSLGETPKETQYF
v_gene: TRBV7-9
j_gene: TRBJ2-5
d_gene: .
abundance: .

CDR3nt: TGTGCCAGCATGCCGGCAGGAAGATATGGCTACACCTTC
CDR3aa: CASMPAGRYGYTF
v_gene: TRBV28
j_gene: TRBJ1-2
d_gene: .
abundance: .

CDR3nt: TGCGCCAGCAGCCATTGGGCGCGGGCACCCGGGGAGCTGTTTTTT
CDR3aa: CASSHWARAPGELFF
v_gene: TRBV4-1
j_gene: TRBJ2-2
d_gene: .
abundance: .

CDR3nt: TGTGCCAGTAGAACCGGACCGAGGGGCAATCAGCCCCAGCATTTT
CDR3aa: CASRTGPRGNQPQHF
v_gene: TRBV19
j_gene: TRBJ1-5
d_gene: .
abundance: .

CDR3nt: TGTGCCTCCGACCCGGGGACGAACACTGAAGCTTTCTTT
CDR3aa: CASDPGTNTEAFF
v_gene: TRBV10-3
j_gene: TRBJ1-1
d_gene: .
abundance: .

CDR3nt: TGTGCCAGCAGTTTTTGGGGGAATGAGCAGTTCTTC
CDR3aa: CASSFWGNEQFF
v_gene: TRBV28
j_gene: TRBJ2-1
d_gene: .
abundance: few

CDR3nt: TGTGCCAGCAGCCCCGGACAGGGGGTTTTGGCCCAGCATTTT
CDR3aa: CASSPGQGVLAQHF
v_gene: TRBV5-5
j_gene: TRBJ1-5
d_gene: TRBD1
abundance: .

CDR3nt: TGTGCCAGCAGCTTACCCAGGGGCGTGAACACCGGGGAGCTGTTTTTT
CDR3aa: CASSLPRGVNTGELFF
v_gene: TRBV7-2
j_gene: TRBJ2-2
d_gene: .
abundance: .

CDR3nt: TGTGCCAGCTCCCCATCGCGAGAGCGTGGCATTCAGTACTTC
CDR3aa: CASSPSRERGIQYF
v_gene: TRBV27
j_gene: TRBJ2-4
d_gene: .
abundance: once

CDR3nt: TGTGCCTGGAGAATGGAGGGGCGGGAGGGCTACACCTTC
CDR3aa: CAWRMEGREGYTF
v_gene: TRBV30
j_gene: TRBJ1-2
d_gene: .
abundance: .

CDR3nt: TGTGCCAGCTCACCAATAAGTAACAATGACAATGAGCAGTTCTTC
CDR3aa: CASSPISNNDNEQFF
v_gene: TRBV18
j_gene: TRBJ2-1
d_gene: .
abundance: .

CDR3nt: TGTGCCAGCAGTTTATTCGGGGCGGGAGTAAACAATGAGCAGTTCTTC
CDR3aa: CASSLFGAGVNNEQFF
v_gene: TRBV28
j_gene: TRBJ2-1
d_gene: TRBD2
abundance: .

CDR3nt: TGTGCCAGCCGAGCCGGGAACACCGGGGAGCTGTTTTTT
CDR3aa: CASRAGNTGELFF
v_gene: TRBV6-6
j_gene: TRBJ2-2
d_gene: .
abundance: .

CDR3nt: TGTGCCAGCAGTGAAGGGGCGGGAGGGGTCTACGAGCAGTACTTC
CDR3aa: CASSEGAGGVYEQYF
v_gene: TRBV2
j_gene: TRBJ2-7
d_gene: TRBD2
abundance: .

CDR3nt: TGTGCCAGCAGCCAGCGGGAGGGCAATCCTGAGCAGTTCTTC
CDR3aa: CASSQREGNPEQFF
v_gene: TRBV7-9
j_gene: TRBJ2-1
d_gene: TRBD2
abundance: .

CDR3nt: TGTGCCAGCAGTTACTCGGTGGACAGGGGGCAGGTTTTTGAAAAACTGTTTTTT
CDR3aa: CASSYSVDRGQVFEKLFF
v_gene: TRBV6-7
j_gene: TRBJ1-4
d_gene: TRBD1
abundance: .

CDR3nt: TGCGCCAGCAGCTTGGAAGGGACAGGGGCTGGAAACACCATATATTTT
CDR3aa: CASSLEGTGAGNTIYF
v_gene: TRBV5-1
j_gene: TRBJ1-3
d_gene: TRBD1
abundance: .

CDR3nt: TGTGCCAGCAGCGTTATTTTGACGGGAGGGCCGGAGTTCTTC
CDR3aa: CASSVILTGGPEFF
v_gene: TRBV28
j_gene: TRBJ2-1
d_gene: TRBD2
abundance: .

CDR3nt: TGTGCCAGTAGTATAGTAGGCGGCAGGGGGACCACTGGGGCCAACGTCCTGACTTTC
CDR3aa: CASSIVGGRGTTGANVLTF
v_gene: TRBV19
j_gene: TRBJ2-6
d_gene: TRBD1
abundance: .

CDR3nt: TGTGCCAGCACCGGACTAGCCGGGCCAGATACGCAGTATTTT
CDR3aa: CASTGLAGPDTQYF
v_gene: TRBV2
j_gene: TRBJ2-3
d_gene: TRBD2
abundance: .

CDR3nt: TGCGCCAGCAGCCAAGAGGCGGCAGCGACGGGGGCGTACATTCAGTACTTC
CDR3aa: CASSQEAAATGAYIQYF
v_gene: TRBV4-1
j_gene: TRBJ2-4
d_gene: .
abundance: .

CDR3nt: TGCGCCAGCAGCTTGGCCGTTGGGGGTTACGAGCAGTACTTC
CDR3aa: CASSLAVGGYEQYF
v_gene: TRBV5-1
j_gene: TRBJ2-7
d_gene: .
abundance: .

CDR3nt: TGTGCCAGCACCGAATGGGACGTCAATCAGCCCCAGCATTTT
CDR3aa: CASTEWDVNQPQHF
v_gene: TRBV2
j_gene: TRBJ1-5
d_gene: .
abundance: .

CDR3nt: TGTGCCATCAGCCCACAGGGGACTGAAGCTTTCTTT
CDR3aa: CAISPQGTEAFF
v_gene: TRBV10-3
j_gene: TRBJ1-1
d_gene: TRBD1
abundance: once